This T cell receptor beta chain was retrieved from a study of T cell responses to AZD1222 COVID-19 vaccine. Study-level points and caveats: Baseline testing showed seropositivity in only a handful of AZD1222 recipients. Regions left unmutated in variants are reportedly the target of nearly half of spike-specific TCRs. The span of vaccine-associated CD4 TCRs extended across spike, with dominance at 160-218 and 743-854. Clonal diversity was possibly underestimated, and white British individuals and females predominated among donors.

CDR3 length: 17 amino acids. Per germline, CDR1 LNHDA and CDR2 SQIVND (reference sequence). The V and J ends lost 2 bases and 7 bases respectively, with 18 bases between them. Produced via immunoSEQ multiplex PCR; TCRdb's table is partial and in-frame only. The sample shows around 120,000 clones, 70% to 90% of them seen only once. Comment on this clone: Its antigen is currently unknown.

The receptor's source is an adult in good health. The sequencing used peripheral blood, collected on day 0 of AZD1222 vaccination. This rearrangement joins TRBV19 to TRBJ1-6; D gene ambiguous. The CDR3 bases are TGTGCCAGTAGTATACTATTAAAGGCCGATCGGAATTCACCCCTCCACTTT. Its translation: CASSILLKADRNSPLHF.